Presented here are 20 T cell receptor beta chains from one specimen sequenced in a study of cytomegalovirus exposure and HLA in healthy donors. Primers included in the PCR were 60 Vbeta and 13 Jbeta primers. Clones were read by immunoSEQ multiplex PCR, and TCRdb kept only the in-frame ones, dropping some. This sample yields approximately 130,000 clones, of which 80% to 90% are seen a single time; more than 4% belongs to the top ten. Sequenced material: PBMCs. These receptors were taken from a woman in her thirties in good health and CMV-seronegative.

Note on this clone: This likely traces to a read error, being one base from a far larger clone. The DNA for the CDR3 is TGTGCCAGCAGTCACTCAGGGCAGGGCGACTTCAATGAGCAGTTCTTC. This translates into CASSHSGQGDFNEQFF. The J gene is TRBJ2-1, the V gene TRBV6-4; D possibly corresponds to TRBD1 (5 bases). Germline values: CDR1 MRHNA, CDR2 SNTAGT. The CDR3 has 16 amino acids.

The chain employs TRBV5-1 and TRBJ2-1, with D unclear. This CDR3 is 15 amino acids long. Germline loops: CDR1 SGHRS, CDR2 YFSETQ. V lost 3 bases and J 0 bases, leaving 10 bases between the germline ends. The CDR3 coding sequence is TGCGCCAGCAGCTCTATGCCAACCTCCTACAATGAGCAGTTCTTC. Amino acids: CASSSMPTSYNEQFF.

The CDR3 region is CASSRQGNQPQHF. DNA of the CDR3: TGTGCCAGCAGCAGACAGGGGAATCAGCCCCAGCATTTT. The V call is TRBV2, the J call TRBJ1-5; 8 positions agree with TRBD1. Germline V lookup: CDR1 SNHLY, CDR2 FYNNEI. The CDR3 runs 13 residues. V lost 6 bases to trimming and J lost 4 bases; unmatched junction nucleotides: 2.

The V gene is TRBV7-6, the J gene TRBJ2-7; tentatively, D is TRBD1 (6 bases). Germline V gene data show CDR1 as SGHVS and CDR2 as FNYEAQ. Trimming pared 4 bases from V and 4 bases from J, leaving 14 bases between. There are 14 residues in the CDR3. As DNA, the CDR3 is TGTGCCAGCAGCTCCTCAGGGGATGGGTACGAGCAGTACTTC. Residues: CASSSSGDGYEQYF.

This clone was seen a handful of times. V usage is TRBV6-5 and J usage is TRBJ2-3, with D perhaps TRBD2 (5 bases). Trimming removed 6 bases from V and 4 bases from J, with 11 bases in between. Germline CDR1 MNHEY, CDR2 SVGAGI. This CDR3 spans 13 amino acids. The CDR3 loop reads CASSPLGADTQYF. The DNA of the CDR3 is TGTGCCAGCAGCCCCCTCGGGGCAGATACGCAGTATTTT.

The chain employs TRBV5-8 and TRBJ1-1; D gene uncertain. Trimming removed 4 bases at V and 1 base at J, with 14 bases between. Germline V lookup: CDR1 SGHTS, CDR2 YDEGEE. The CDR3 covers 15 residues. The CDR3 DNA follows: TGTGCCAGCAGCGCTTGGGAGGGCGCGAACACTGAAGCTTTCTTT. It specifies CASSAWEGANTEAFF.

In DNA form, the CDR3 reads TGCGCCAGCAGCCAACAGGGCTCCCATGGCTACACCTTC. Translation gives CASSQQGSHGYTF. V is TRBV4-3 and J is TRBJ1-2, with D possibly TRBD1 on 5 matching bases. In germline, CDR1 is LGHNA, CDR2 YSLEER. V was clipped by 2 bases and J by 6 bases, with 10 bases between them. This CDR3 spans 13 amino acids.

The chain has TRBV4-1 and TRBJ2-1; possibly TRBD2 for D (5 bases). Germline lookup yields CDR1 MGHRA and CDR2 YSYEKL. Trimming removed 1 base at V and 4 bases at J, with 14 bases between. CDR3 length equals 16 residues. CDR3 sequence (DNA): TGCGCCAGCAGCCAAGGATGGCCGGGGAATTACAATGAGCAGTTCTTC. Amino acids: CASSQGWPGNYNEQFF.

J is TRBJ2-6 and V is TRBV29-1; the match to TRBD1 covers 12 bases. CDR1 is SQVTM, CDR2 ANQGSEA, per germline. The CDR3 extends over 16 amino acids. V trimming: 6 bases; J trimming: 2 bases; junction bases outside the gene matches: 5. CDR3 protein: CSVKGQGAPGANVLTF. The CDR3 DNA reads TGCAGCGTGAAGGGACAGGGGGCGCCTGGGGCCAACGTCCTGACTTTC. The full variable domain, with the rest looked up from reference TRBV29-1 and TRBJ2-6, is SAVISQKPSRDICQRGTSLTIQCQVDSQVTMMFWYRQQPGQSLTLIATANQGSEATYESGFVIDKFPISRPNLTFSTLTVSNMSPEDSSIYLCSVKGQGAPGANVLTFGAGSRLTVL.

V is TRBV28 and J is TRBJ2-4; the D gene is possibly TRBD2 (5 bases). Trimming removed 4 bases from V and 4 bases from J, with 14 bases in between. The CDR3 runs 15 residues. The germline gives CDR1 MDHEN, CDR2 SYDVKM. CDR3 DNA: TGTGCCAGCAGTTCCAGGACTTACTCGAAAAACATTCAGTACTTC. Protein product: CASSSRTYSKNIQYF.

The chain employs TRBV6-5 and TRBJ1-2; the D gene is possibly TRBD1 (5 bases). This CDR3 comprises 16 residues. Germline values: CDR1 MNHEY, CDR2 SVGAGI. The V end lost 0 bases, the J end lost 4 bases, and 15 bases lay between the germline ends. The CDR3 nucleotides are TGTGCCAGCAGTTACTCGAGTCAGGGTAGGAGCTATGGCTACACCTTC. Its translation: CASSYSSQGRSYGYTF.

The V gene is TRBV5-1, the J gene TRBJ2-3, with unresolved D. Trimming removed 4 bases at V and 3 bases at J, with 3 bases between. This CDR3 has 11 residues. CDR1 is SGHRS, CDR2 YFSETQ, per germline. As DNA, the CDR3 is TGCGCCAGCAGCCAGACAGATACGCAGTATTTT. Its protein product is CASSQTDTQYF.

V usage is TRBV2 and J usage is TRBJ2-3, with D perhaps TRBD2 (6 bases). V was shortened by 2 bases and J by 6 bases, with 15 bases between the two germline ends. From germline, CDR1 is SNHLY and CDR2 FYNNEI. This CDR3 has 15 amino acids. CDR3 DNA: TGTGCCAGCAGTGAATGGGACGGTGGGGGGGATACGCAGTATTTT. Amino acid sequence: CASSEWDGGGDTQYF.

This chain uses TRBV5-4 with TRBJ1-6, with 7 bases aligning to TRBD1. With 3 bases clipped from V and 0 bases from J, the junction kept 3 bases outside the gene matches. CDR1 SGHNT and CDR2 YYREEE come from the germline V gene (reference sequence). The CDR3 covers 16 residues. The DNA of the CDR3 is TGTGCCAGCAGCTCGGACAGGAGCTCCTATAATTCACCCCTCCACTTT. Its translation is CASSSDRSSYNSPLHF.

V and J are TRBV5-1 and TRBJ2-3; 12 bases fit TRBD2. Per the germline V gene, CDR1 is SGHRS and CDR2 is YFSETQ. Germline trimming cut 7 bases from V and 3 bases from J; bases unmatched to any gene: 6. The CDR3 spans 15 residues. The CDR3 DNA reads TGCGCCAGCGGGACTCTAGCGGGAGGGACAGATACGCAGTATTTT. Translation gives CASGTLAGGTDTQYF. Based on the CDR3 plus reference TRBV5-1 and TRBJ2-3, the full variable domain is KAGVTQTPRYLIKTRGQQVTLSCSPISGHRSVSWYQQTPGQGLQFLFEYFSETQRNKGNFPGRFSGRQFSNSRSEMNVSTLELGDSALYLCASGTLAGGTDTQYFGPGTRLTVL.

V and J are TRBV5-5 and TRBJ2-7; the D is unclear. Between the trimmed V and J ends, which lost 1 base and 3 bases, there was a span of 8 bases. Looked up from germline, CDR1 is SGHKS and CDR2 is YYEKEE (reference sequence). This CDR3 is 13 amino acids long. CDR3: CASSLLPGYEQYF. The CDR3 DNA sequence: TGTGCCAGCAGCTTGTTACCGGGCTACGAGCAGTACTTC.

J is TRBJ1-2 and V is TRBV4-3, with D perhaps matching TRBD1 (5 bases). This CDR3 is 13 amino acids long. Per germline, CDR1 LGHNA and CDR2 YSLEER. The V gene lost 1 base and the J gene lost 2 bases, with 5 bases spanning the gap. CDR3 protein: CASSQGTNYGYTF. CDR3 DNA sequence: TGCGCCAGCAGCCAAGGGACAAACTATGGCTACACCTTC.

The chain joins TRBV7-9 to TRBJ1-2, with a possible D match to TRBD1 (5 bases). Trimming took off 1 base at V and 1 base at J, with 7 bases between the two ends. Per the germline V gene, CDR1 is SEHNR and CDR2 is FQNEAQ (reference sequence). CDR3 length: 14 residues. The CDR3 here is CASSLGQNNYGYTF. The CDR3 region has the DNA TGTGCCAGCAGCTTAGGACAGAATAACTATGGCTACACCTTC.

The rearrangement uses TRBV21-1 and TRBJ1-3; TRBD1 is the table's D call and was not checked against the DNA. TRBV21-1 is annotated as a pseudogene. The CDR3 extends over 19 amino acids. The CDR3 loop reads CASDRGGPTMSCSGNTIYF. Here the CDR3 DNA reads TGTGCCAGCGACAGGGGAGGCCCTACTATGAGCTGCTCTGGAAACACCATATATTTT.

The chain employs TRBV30 and TRBJ1-1; D is unresolved. The V gene's germline CDR1 is GTSNPN and CDR2 SVGIG (reference sequence). CDR3 length equals 10 residues. V dropped 7 bases and J dropped 5 bases, with 8 bases sitting between them. In nucleotides, the CDR3 is TGTGCCTCCGGGAGGACTGAAGCTTTCTTT. Translated, it gives CASGRTEAFF.